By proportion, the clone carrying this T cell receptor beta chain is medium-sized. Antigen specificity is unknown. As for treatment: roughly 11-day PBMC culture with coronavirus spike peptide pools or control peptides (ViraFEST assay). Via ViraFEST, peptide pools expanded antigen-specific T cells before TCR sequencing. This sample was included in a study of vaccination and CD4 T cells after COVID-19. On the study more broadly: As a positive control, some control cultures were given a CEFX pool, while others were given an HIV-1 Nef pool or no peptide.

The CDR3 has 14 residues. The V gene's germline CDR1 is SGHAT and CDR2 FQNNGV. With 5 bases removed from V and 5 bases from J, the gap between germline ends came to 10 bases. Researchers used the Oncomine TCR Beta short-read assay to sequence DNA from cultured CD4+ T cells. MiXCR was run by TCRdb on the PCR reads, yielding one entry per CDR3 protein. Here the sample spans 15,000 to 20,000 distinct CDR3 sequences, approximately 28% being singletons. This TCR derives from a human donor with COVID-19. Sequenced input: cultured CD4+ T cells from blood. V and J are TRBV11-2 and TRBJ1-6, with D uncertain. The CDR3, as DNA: TGTGCCAGCAGCCTCCGGGAAGATAATTCACCCCTCCACTTT. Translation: CASSLREDNSPLHF.